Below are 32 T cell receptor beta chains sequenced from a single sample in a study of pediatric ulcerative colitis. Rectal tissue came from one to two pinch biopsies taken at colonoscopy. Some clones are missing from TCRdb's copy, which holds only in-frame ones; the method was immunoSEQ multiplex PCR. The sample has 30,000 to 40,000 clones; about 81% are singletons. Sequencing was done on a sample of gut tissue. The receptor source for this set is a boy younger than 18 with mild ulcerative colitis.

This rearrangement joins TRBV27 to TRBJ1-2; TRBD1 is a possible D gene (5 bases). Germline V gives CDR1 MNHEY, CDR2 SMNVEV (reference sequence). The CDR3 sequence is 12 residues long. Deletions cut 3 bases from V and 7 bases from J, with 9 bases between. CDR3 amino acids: CASSLEGFGYTF. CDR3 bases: TGTGCCAGCAGTTTGGAGGGGTTTGGCTACACCTTC.

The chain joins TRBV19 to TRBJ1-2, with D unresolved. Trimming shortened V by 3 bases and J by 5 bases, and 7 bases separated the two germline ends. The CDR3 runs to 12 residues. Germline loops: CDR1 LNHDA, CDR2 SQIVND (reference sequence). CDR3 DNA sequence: TGTGCCAGTAGTATCTTTCAGTATGGCTACACCTTC. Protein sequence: CASSIFQYGYTF.

CDR3 nucleotide sequence: TGTGCCAGCAGCTTAGTAGATGCGGATAACACTGAAGCTTTCTTT. Translation: CASSLVDADNTEAFF. This chain connects TRBV11-2 to TRBJ1-1; no clear D. CDR1 and CDR2 (germline): SGHAT, FQNNGV. Deletions cut 1 base from V and 2 bases from J, with 11 bases between. The CDR3 runs 15 residues.

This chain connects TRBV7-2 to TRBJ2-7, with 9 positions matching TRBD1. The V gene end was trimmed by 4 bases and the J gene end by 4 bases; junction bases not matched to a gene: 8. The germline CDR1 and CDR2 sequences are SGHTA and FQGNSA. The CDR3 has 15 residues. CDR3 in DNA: TGTGCCAGCAGCTGGTCGGACAGGGGTGGTTACGAGCAGTACTTC. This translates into CASSWSDRGGYEQYF.

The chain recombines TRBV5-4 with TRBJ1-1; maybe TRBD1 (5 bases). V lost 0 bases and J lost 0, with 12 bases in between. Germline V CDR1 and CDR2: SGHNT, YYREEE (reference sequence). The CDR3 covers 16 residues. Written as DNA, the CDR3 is TGTGCCAGCAGCTTGGGCAGGGACGGACTGAACACTGAAGCTTTCTTT. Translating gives CASSLGRDGLNTEAFF.

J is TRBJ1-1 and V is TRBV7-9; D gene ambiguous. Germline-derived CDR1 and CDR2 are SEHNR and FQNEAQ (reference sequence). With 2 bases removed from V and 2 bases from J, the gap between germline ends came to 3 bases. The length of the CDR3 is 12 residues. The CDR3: CASSLSNTEAFF. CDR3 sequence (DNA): TGTGCCAGCAGCTTATCAAACACTGAAGCTTTCTTT.

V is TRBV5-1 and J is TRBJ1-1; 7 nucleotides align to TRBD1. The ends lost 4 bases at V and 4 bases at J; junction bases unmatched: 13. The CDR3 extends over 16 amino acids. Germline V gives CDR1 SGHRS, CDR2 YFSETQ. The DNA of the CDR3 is TGCGCCAGCAGCAAGGTCCCAGGGGGTCTCGGCACTGAAGCTTTCTTT. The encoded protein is CASSKVPGGLGTEAFF.

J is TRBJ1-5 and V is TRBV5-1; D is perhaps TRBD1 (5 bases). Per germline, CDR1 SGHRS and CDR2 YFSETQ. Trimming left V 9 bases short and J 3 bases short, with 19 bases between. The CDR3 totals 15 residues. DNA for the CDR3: TGCGCCACCGAGAATGGGGGTCGTTCCAATCAGCCCCAGCATTTT. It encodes CATENGGRSNQPQHF.

CDR3 in amino acids: CASKELISGYTF. CDR3 DNA sequence: TGTGCCTCCAAGGAGTTAATAAGTGGCTACACCTTC. The gene calls are TRBV7-9 and TRBJ1-2; D gene unclear. The CDR3 length is 12 residues. V lost 11 bases and J 7 bases, leaving 17 bases between the germline ends. Germline V CDR1 and CDR2: SEHNR, FQNEAQ (reference sequence).

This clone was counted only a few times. This CDR3 reads CASSLVGGTKAFF. CDR3 sequence (DNA): TGTGCCAGCAGCTTAGTCGGCGGGACGAAAGCTTTCTTT. This sequence joins TRBV7-2 and TRBJ1-1; tentative D call: TRBD1 (5 bases). The CDR3 runs to 13 residues. From germline, CDR1 is SGHTA and CDR2 FQGNSA. Deletions cut 1 base from V and 9 bases from J, with 12 bases between.

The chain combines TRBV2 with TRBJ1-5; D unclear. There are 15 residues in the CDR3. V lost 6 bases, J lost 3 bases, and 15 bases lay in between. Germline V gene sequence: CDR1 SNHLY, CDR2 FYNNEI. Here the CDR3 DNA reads TGTGCCAGCAGCTCCACAAACCCTTCCAATCAGCCCCAGCATTTT. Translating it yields CASSSTNPSNQPQHF.

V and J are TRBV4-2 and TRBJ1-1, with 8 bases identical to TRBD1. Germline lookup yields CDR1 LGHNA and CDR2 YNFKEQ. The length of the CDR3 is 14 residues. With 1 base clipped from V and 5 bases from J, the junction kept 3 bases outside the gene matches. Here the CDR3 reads CASSQVQGVTEAFF. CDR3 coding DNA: TGTGCCAGCAGCCAAGTACAGGGGGTAACTGAAGCTTTCTTT.

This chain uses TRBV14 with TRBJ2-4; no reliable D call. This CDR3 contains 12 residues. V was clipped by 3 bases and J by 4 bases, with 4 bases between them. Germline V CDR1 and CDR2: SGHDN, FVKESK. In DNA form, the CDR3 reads TGTGCCAGCAGCCAGGGAAAAAACATTCAGTACTTC. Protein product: CASSQGKNIQYF.

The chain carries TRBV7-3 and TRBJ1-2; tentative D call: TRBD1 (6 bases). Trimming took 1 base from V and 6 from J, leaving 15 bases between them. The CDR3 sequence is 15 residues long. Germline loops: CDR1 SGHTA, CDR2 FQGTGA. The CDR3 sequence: CASSLKGGRHHGYTF. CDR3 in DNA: TGTGCCAGCAGCTTAAAAGGGGGGCGTCACCATGGCTACACCTTC.

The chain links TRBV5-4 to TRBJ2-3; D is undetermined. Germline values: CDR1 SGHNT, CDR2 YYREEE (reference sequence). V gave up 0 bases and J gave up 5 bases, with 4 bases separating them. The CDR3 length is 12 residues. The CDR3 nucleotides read TGTGCCAGCAGCTTGGCCCAAGATACGCAGTATTTT. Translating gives CASSLAQDTQYF.

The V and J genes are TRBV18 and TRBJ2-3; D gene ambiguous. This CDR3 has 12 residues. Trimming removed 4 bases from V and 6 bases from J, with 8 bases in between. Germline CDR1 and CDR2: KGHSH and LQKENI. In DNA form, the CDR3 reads TGTGCCAGCTCACAATGGTCTGATACGCAGTATTTT. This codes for CASSQWSDTQYF.

The chain's CDR3 is CATSGGVFGVLTF. The CDR3 bases are TGTGCCACTTCAGGGGGCGTGTTCGGCGTCCTGACTTTC. The rearrangement uses TRBV5-8 and TRBJ2-6; 8 nucleotides agree with TRBD1. CDR3 length: 13 residues. The V gene end was trimmed by 9 bases and the J gene end by 12 bases; junction bases not matched to a gene: 11. CDR1 SGHTS and CDR2 YDEGEE come from the germline V gene.

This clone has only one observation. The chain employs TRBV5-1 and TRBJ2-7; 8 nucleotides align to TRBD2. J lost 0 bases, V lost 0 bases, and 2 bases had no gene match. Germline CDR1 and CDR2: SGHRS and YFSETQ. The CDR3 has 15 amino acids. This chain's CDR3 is CASSLGLASSYEQYF. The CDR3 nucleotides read TGCGCCAGCAGCTTGGGACTAGCGAGCTCCTACGAGCAGTACTTC.

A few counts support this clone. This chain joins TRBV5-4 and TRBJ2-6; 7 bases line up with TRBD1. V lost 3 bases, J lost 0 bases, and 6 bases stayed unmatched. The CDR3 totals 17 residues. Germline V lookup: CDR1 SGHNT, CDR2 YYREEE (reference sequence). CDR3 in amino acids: CASSSWTGLSGANVLTF. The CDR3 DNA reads TGTGCCAGCAGCTCCTGGACAGGACTCTCTGGGGCCAACGTCCTGACTTTC.

CDR3 loop: CASTQGTHNEQFF. The CDR3 DNA follows: TGTGCCAGCACCCAGGGAACCCACAATGAGCAGTTCTTC. The rearrangement links TRBV5-8 to TRBJ2-1; possible D gene TRBD1, 5 bases. Trimming removed 6 bases from V and 5 bases from J, with 12 bases in between. The CDR3 consists of 13 residues. Per the germline V gene, CDR1 is SGHTS and CDR2 is YDEGEE.

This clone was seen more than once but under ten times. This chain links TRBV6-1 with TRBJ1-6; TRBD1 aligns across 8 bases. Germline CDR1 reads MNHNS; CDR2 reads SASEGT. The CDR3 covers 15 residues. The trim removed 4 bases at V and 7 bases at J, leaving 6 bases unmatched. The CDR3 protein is CASSGYGQGNSPLHF. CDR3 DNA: TGTGCCAGCAGTGGATACGGACAGGGAAATTCACCCCTCCACTTT.

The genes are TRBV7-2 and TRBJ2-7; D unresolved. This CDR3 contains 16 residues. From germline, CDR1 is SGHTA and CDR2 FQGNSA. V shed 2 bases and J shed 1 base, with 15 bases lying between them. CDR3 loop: CASSLIRARNSYEQYF. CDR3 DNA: TGTGCCAGCAGCTTAATCCGGGCCCGCAATTCCTACGAGCAGTACTTC.

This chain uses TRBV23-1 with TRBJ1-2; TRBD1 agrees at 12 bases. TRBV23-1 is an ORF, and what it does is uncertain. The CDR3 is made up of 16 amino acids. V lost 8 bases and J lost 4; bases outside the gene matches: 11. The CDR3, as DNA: TGCGCCAGCGCCCGGGACAGGGGGCGTTTTGCCTATGGCTACACCTTC. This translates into CASARDRGRFAYGYTF.

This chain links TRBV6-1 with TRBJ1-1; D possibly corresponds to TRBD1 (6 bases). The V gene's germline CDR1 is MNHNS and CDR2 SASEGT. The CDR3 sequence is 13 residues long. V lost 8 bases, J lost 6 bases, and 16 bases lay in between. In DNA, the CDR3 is TGTGCCAGCCTAGAGGGTTGGGGGCCTGAAGCTTTCTTT. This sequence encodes CASLEGWGPEAFF.

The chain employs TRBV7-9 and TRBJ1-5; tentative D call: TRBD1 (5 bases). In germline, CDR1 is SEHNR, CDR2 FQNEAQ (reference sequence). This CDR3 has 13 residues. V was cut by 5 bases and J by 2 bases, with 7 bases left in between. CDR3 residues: CASSLQGNQPQHF. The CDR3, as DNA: TGTGCCAGCAGCCTACAGGGCAATCAGCCCCAGCATTTT. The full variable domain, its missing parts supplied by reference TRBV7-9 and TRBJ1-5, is DTGVSQNPRHKITKRGQNVTFRCDPISEHNRLYWYRQTLGQGPEFLTYFQNEAQLEKSRLLSDRFSAERPKGSFSTLEIQRTEQGDSAMYLCASSLQGNQPQHFGDGTRLSIL.

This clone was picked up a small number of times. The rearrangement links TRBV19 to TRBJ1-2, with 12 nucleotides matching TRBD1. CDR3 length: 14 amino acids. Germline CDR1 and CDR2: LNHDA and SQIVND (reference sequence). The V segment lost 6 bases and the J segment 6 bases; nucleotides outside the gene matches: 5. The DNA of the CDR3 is TGTGCCAGTAGGTTCCGGGACAGGGGGCATGGCTACACCTTC. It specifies CASRFRDRGHGYTF.

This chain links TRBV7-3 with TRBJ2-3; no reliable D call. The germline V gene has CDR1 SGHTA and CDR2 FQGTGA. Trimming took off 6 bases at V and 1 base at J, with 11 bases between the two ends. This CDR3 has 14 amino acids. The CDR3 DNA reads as TGTGCCAGCAGACAGAGCAGTGGCACAGATACGCAGTATTTT. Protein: CASRQSSGTDTQYF.

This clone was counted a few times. Here the CDR3 DNA reads TGTGCCAGCGCACGGACAGGGGCCTACTACGAGCAGTACTTC. As protein: CASARTGAYYEQYF. The rearrangement uses TRBV7-2 and TRBJ2-7; TRBD1 matches 9 bases. Germline CDR1 reads SGHTA; CDR2 reads FQGNSA. CDR3 length: 14 residues. The V segment lost 8 bases and the J segment 3 bases; nucleotides outside the gene matches: 8.

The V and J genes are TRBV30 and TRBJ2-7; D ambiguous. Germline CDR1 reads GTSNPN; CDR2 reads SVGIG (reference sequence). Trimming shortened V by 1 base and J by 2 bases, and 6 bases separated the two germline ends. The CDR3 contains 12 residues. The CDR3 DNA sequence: TGTGCCTGGAGTGAAACAGCCTACGAGCAGTACTTC. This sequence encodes CAWSETAYEQYF.

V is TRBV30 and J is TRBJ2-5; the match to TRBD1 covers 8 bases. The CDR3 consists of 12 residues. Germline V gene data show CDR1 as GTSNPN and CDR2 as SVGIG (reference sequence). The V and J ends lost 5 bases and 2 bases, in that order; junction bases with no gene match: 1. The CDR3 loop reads CAWGTGQETQYF. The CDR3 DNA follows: TGTGCCTGGGGGACAGGACAAGAGACCCAGTACTTC.

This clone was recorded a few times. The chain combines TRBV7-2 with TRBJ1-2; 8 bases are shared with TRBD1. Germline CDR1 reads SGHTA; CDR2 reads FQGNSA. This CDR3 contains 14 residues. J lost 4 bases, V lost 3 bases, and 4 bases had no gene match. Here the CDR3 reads CASSFVGQGYGYTF. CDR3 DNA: TGTGCCAGCAGCTTTGTTGGACAGGGCTATGGCTACACCTTC.

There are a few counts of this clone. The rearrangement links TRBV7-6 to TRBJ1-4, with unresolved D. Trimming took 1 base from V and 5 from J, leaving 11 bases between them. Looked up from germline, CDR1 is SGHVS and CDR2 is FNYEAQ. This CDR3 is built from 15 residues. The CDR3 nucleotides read TGTGCCAGCAGCTTAGAGGTCAGACGGAATGAAAAACTGTTTTTT. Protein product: CASSLEVRRNEKLFF.